Included here is one T cell receptor beta chain sequence, with context. What it binds is unknown. The data stem from a study of cytomegalovirus exposure and HLA in healthy donors. Study as a whole: Findings of an earlier analysis included more than 90 million unique TCR beta sequences from roughly 190 million T cells.

General study findings and limits: As a later analysis showed, a missense DCLRE1C variant was linked to trimming of TCR beta V- and J-genes. Clonal expansion was found to be greater in HLA-associated TCR beta chains than in equally common others in a later analysis.

PCR was performed using 60 Vbeta and 13 Jbeta primers. The protocol was immunoSEQ multiplex PCR, while the TCRdb copy is restricted to in-frame clones and leaves out a portion. This sample has about 130,000 clones, with 84% found just once. Sequencing was done on a sample of PBMCs. The source is a woman younger than 30 in good health and CMV-seropositive.

The CDR3 DNA reads TGTGCCAGCAGTAAGGAAGCAGGGCAAAACATTCAGTACTTC. This encodes CASSKEAGQNIQYF. J is TRBJ2-4 and V is TRBV2, with D possibly being TRBD1 (5 bases). Germline V gene sequence: CDR1 SNHLY, CDR2 FYNNEI. The CDR3 is 14 amino acids. V was trimmed by 5 bases and J by 5 bases, leaving 13 bases between them.